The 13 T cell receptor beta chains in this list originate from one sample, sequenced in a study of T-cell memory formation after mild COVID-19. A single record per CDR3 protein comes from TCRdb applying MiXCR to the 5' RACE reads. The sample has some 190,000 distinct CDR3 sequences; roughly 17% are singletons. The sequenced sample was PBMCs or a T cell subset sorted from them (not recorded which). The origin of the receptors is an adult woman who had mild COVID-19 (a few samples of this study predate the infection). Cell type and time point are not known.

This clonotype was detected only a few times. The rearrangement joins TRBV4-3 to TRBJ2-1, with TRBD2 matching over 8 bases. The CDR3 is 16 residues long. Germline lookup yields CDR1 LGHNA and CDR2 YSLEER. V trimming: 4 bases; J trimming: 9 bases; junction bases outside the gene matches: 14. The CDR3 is CASSLEMSGGPAEQFF. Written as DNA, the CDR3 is TGCGCCAGCAGCCTCGAAATGTCGGGAGGGCCGGCTGAGCAGTTCTTC.

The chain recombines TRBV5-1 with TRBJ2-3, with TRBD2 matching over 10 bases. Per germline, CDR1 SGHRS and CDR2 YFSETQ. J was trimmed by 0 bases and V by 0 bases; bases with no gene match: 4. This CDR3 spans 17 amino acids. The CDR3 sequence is CASSLAATSGSTDTQYF. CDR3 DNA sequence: TGCGCCAGCAGCTTGGCCGCGACTAGCGGGAGCACAGATACGCAGTATTTT.

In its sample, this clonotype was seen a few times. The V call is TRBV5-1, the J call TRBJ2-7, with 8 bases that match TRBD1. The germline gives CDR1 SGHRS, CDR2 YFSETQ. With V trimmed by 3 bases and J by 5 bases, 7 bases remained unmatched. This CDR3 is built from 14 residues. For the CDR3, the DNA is TGCGCCAGCAGCTCCCCGGACAGGGTCAACGAGCAGTACTTC. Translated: CASSSPDRVNEQYF.

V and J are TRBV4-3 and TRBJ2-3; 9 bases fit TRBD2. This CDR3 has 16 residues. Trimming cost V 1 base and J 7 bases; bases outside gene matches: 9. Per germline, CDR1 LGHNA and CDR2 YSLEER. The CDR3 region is CASSQAAAGGQHTQYF. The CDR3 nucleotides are TGCGCCAGCAGCCAAGCGGCGGCGGGAGGGCAGCATACGCAGTATTTT.

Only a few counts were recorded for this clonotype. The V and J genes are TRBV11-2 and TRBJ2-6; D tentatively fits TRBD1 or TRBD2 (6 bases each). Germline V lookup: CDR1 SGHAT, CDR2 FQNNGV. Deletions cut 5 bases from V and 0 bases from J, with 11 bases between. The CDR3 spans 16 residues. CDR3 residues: CASSMRGDSGANVLTF. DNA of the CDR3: TGTGCCAGCAGCATGAGGGGGGACTCTGGGGCCAACGTCCTGACTTTC.

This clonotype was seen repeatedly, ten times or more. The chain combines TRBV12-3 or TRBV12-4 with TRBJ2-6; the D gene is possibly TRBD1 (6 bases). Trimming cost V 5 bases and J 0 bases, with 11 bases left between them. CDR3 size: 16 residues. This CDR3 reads CASSPQGHSGANVLTF. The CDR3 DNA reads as TGTGCCAGCAGTCCACAGGGCCACTCTGGGGCCAACGTCCTGACTTTC.

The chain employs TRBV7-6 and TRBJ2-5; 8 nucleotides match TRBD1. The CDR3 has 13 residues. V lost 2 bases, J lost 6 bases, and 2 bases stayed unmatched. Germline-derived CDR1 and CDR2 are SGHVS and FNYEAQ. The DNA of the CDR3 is TGTGCCAGCAGCTTAACAGGGGGACAGACCCAGTACTTC. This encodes CASSLTGGQTQYF.

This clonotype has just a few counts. In nucleotides, the CDR3 is TGTGCCAGCAATTTATTAGGGGATGATGGCTACACCTTC. Translating it yields CASNLLGDDGYTF. The gene calls are TRBV25-1 and TRBJ1-2; weak D call: TRBD1 (5 bases). CDR1 and CDR2 (germline): MGHDK, SYGVNS. CDR3 length equals 13 residues. Trimming stripped 7 bases from V and 6 bases from J, with 15 bases between.

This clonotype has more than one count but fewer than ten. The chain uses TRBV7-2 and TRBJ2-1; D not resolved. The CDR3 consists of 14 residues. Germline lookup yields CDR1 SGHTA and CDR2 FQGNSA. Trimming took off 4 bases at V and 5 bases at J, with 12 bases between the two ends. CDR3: CASSSGSKNNEQFF. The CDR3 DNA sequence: TGTGCCAGCAGCTCAGGTAGTAAGAACAATGAGCAGTTCTTC.

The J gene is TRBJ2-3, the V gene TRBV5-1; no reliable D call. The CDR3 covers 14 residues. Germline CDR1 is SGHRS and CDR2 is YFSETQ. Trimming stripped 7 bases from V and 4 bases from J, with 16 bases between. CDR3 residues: CASGRLGKADTQYF. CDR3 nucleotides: TGCGCCAGCGGCAGGTTGGGGAAAGCAGATACGCAGTATTTT.

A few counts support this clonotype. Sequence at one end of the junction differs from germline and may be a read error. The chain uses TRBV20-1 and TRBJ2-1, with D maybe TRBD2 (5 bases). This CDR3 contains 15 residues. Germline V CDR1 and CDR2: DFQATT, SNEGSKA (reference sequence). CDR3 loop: CSARGSPGPHNEQFF. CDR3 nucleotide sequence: TGCAGTGCAAGAGGGTCTCCCGGACCCCACAATGAGCAGTTCTTC.

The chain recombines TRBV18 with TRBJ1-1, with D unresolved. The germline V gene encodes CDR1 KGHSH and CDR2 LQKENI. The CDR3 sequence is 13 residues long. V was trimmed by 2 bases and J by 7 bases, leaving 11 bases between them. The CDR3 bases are TGTGCCAGCTCACCAAGGGCCGCCGATGAAGCTTTCTTT. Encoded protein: CASSPRAADEAFF. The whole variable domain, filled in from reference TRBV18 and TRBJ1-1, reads NAGVMQNPRHLVRRRGQEARLRCSPMKGHSHVYWYRQLPEEGLKFMVYLQKENIIDESGMPKERFSAEFPKEGPSILRIQQVVRGDSAAYFCASSPRAADEAFFGQGTRLTVV.

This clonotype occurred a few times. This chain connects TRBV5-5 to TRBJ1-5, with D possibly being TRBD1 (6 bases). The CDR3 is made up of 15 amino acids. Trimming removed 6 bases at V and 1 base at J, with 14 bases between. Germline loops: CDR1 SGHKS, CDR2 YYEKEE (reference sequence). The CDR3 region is CASTRGQGSNQPQHF. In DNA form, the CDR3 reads TGTGCCAGCACCCGCGGGCAGGGGAGCAATCAGCCCCAGCATTTT.